This T cell receptor (beta chain) came from a study of T cells in Graves' hyperthyroidism and ophthalmopathy. Overall study context: Peripheral blood was obtained at initial diagnosis, preceding any treatment.

What was amplified from RNA transcripts were TCR beta CDR3 regions. The HTBI primer set drove a first-round RT-PCR of the TCR CDR3. One entry per CDR3 protein, called by TCRdb with MiXCR from the multiplex PCR reads. The table has around 600,000 distinct CDR3 sequences, around 16% seen once. J gave up 8 bases and V 4 bases, and 2 bases lay outside the gene matches. This CDR3 spans 13 amino acids. Looked up from germline, CDR1 is LGHDT and CDR2 is YNNKEL (reference sequence). Patients with ophthalmopathy all had a Clinical Activity Score of at least 3, a NOSPECS grade of at least 4 and duration under 3 months. Fresh peripheral blood, 8 to 10 ml, was the source of the PBMCs. Overall study findings and caveats: Clonotypes that were expanded in thyroid above 0.001 mostly appeared in blood too.

This clonotype was observed many times. Antigen unknown. The material sequenced was blood. The clonotype comes from a woman aged 40 to 55 with Graves' ophthalmopathy. The V call is TRBV3-1, the J call TRBJ1-6; 7 nucleotides align to TRBD1. The CDR3 nucleotides are TGTGCCAGCAGCCGGCAGGGGGATTCACCCCTCCACTTT. Translating gives CASSRQGDSPLHF.